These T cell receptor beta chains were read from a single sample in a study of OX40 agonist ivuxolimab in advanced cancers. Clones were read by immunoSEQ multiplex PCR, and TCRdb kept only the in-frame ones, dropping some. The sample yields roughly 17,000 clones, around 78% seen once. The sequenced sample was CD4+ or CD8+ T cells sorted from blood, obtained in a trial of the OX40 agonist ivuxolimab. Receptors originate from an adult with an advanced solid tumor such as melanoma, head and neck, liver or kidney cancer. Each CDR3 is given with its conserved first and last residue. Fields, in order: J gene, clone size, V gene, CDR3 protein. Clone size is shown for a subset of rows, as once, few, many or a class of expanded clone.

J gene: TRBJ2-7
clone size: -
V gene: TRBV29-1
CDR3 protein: CSVEVRVGGEQYF

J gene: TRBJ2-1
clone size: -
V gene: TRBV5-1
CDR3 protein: CASSLEAGNYNEQFF

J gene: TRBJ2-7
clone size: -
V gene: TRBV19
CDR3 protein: CASKTAASYEQYF

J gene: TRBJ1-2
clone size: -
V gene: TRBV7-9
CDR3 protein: CASSLGGYGYTF

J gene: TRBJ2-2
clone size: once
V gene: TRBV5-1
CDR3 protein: CASSLSGTATGELFF

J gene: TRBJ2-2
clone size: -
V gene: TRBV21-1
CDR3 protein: CASNLGYSGELFF

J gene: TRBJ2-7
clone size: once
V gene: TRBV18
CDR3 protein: CASSPLSGQGTYEQYF

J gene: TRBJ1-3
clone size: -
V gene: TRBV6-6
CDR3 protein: CASSYKGTSGNTIYF

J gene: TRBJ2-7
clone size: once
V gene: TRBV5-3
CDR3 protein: CARSSGLADYEQYF

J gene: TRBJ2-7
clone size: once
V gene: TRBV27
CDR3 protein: CASSLFVVGAYEQYF

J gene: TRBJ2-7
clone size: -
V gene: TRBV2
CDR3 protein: CASTPRRSSYEQYF

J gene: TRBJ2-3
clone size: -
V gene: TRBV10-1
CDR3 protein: CASSDGATSGSDTQYF

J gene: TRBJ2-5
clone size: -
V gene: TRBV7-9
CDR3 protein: CASSLLETQYF

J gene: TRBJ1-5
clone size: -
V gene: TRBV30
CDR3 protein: CAWSGGTRPQHF

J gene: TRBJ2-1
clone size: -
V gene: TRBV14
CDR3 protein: CASRDRRGSSYNEQFF

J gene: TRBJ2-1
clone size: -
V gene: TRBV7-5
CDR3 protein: CARSLGPTGEGVNEQFF

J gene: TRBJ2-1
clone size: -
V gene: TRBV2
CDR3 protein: CASSLLGDEQFF

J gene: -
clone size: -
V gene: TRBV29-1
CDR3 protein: CSVGVAGVSDEQYF

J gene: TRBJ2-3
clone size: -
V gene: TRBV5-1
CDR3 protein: CASSSTGRSTDTQYF

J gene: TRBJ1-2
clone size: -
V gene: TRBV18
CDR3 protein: CASSPQFSNYGYTF

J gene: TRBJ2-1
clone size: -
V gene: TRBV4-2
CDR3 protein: CASSRTGTSGRDEQFF

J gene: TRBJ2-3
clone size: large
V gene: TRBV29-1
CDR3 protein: CSVEDLATALNTQYF

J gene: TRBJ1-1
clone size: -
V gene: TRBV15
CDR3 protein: CATSSLGLGGTEAFF

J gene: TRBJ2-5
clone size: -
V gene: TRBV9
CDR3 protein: CASSVGSGGAETQYF

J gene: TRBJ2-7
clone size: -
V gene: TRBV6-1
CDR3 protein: CASRSSLEQYF

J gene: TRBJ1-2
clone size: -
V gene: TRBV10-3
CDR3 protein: CAINPRGTHGYTF

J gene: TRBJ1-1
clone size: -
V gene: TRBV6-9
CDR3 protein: CASRPTDQVGTEAFF

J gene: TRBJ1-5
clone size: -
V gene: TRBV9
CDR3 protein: CASSVGTGQNQPQHF

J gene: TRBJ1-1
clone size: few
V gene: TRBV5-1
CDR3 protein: CASSLVIRESEAFF

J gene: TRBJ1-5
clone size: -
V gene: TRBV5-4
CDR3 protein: CASSPTPYQPQHF

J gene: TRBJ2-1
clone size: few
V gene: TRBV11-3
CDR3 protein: CASSLDLAGSYNEQFF

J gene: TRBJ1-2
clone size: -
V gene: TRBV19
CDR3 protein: CASRGYTGVYGYTF

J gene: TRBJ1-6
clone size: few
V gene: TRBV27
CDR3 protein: CASKVAYNSPLHF

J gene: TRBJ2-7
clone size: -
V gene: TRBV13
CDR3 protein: CASSTPSGTAVF

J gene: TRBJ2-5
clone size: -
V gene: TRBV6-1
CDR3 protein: CASRTTVDQETQYF

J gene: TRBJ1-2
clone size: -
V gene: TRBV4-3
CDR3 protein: CASSQDRQGANYGYTF

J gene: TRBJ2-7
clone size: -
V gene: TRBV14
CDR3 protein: CASSQENSGGAGSYEQYF

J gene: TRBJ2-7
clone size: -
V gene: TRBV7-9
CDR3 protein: CASSLDRKLKGSYEQYF

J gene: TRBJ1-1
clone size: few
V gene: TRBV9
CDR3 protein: CASGRELNTEAFF

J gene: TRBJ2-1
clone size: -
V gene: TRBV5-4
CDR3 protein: CASSLWGRNEQFF

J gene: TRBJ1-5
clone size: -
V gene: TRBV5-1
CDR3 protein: CASRWTGGEDQPQHF

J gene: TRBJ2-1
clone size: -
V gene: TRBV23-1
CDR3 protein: CASSQNFSGRRYNEQFF

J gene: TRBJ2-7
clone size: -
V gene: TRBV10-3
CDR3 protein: CAISEASAAYEQYF

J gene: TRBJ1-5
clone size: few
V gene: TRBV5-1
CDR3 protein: CASSLGSGQGKGQPQHF

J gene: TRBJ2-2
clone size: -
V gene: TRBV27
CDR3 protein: CASSLSRPTGPGELFF